This T cell receptor beta chain was obtained from a study of blood T cells in healthy people across ages. On this clonotype itself: Its target is not known.

Sample donors were healthy Caucasian individuals that came from Russia, aged roughly 6 to 100. About 10 milliliters of peripheral blood were drawn from each donor into EDTA-treated tubes. A second roughly 6 to 11 cycle PCR used barcoded and J-beta primers. TCRdb processed the 5' RACE reads anew with MiXCR; each CDR3 protein has one entry. Among about 400,000 distinct CDR3 sequences listed, 50% to 60% were seen once. The study, taken as a whole, reports: The study found more naive CD4+ cells and higher diversity in long-lived than aged donors. Expanded clonotype changes were possibly confounded by unknown donor CMV status.

Germline V lookup: CDR1 SGDLS, CDR2 YYNGEE. V was clipped by 2 bases and J by 0 bases, with 9 bases between them. The CDR3 is made up of 15 amino acids. The V gene is TRBV9, the J gene TRBJ2-1; no clear D. The receptor was isolated from a man aged 55 to 69 in good health. Source material: blood. CDR3 in amino acids: CASSVDWSSYNEQFF. In DNA, the CDR3 is TGTGCCAGCAGCGTCGACTGGAGCTCCTACAATGAGCAGTTCTTC.